The T cell receptor (beta chain) under discussion was sequenced for a study of Graves' ophthalmopathy and Graves' hyperthyroidism. Study conclusions and caveats: Blood repertoires reportedly contained most expanded thyroid clonotypes above 0.001 frequency.

Orbital computed tomography and thyroid ultrasound, along with TRAb, serum thyroxine and clinical symptoms, underpinned diagnosis. RNA transcripts served as template for amplifying TCR beta CDR3 sequences. RT-PCR in the first round used HTBI primers; a second-round multiplex PCR followed. Via MiXCR, TCRdb re-called the multiplex PCR reads, giving one row per CDR3 protein. The table has approximately 1.2 million distinct CDR3 sequences, less than 45% seen once. A single count supports this clonotype. Antigen: not known. Specimen: peripheral blood or thyroid tissue (not recorded which). The sequence derives from an adult man with Graves' hyperthyroidism.

CDR3 protein: CASSLLSEGASNYGYTF. CDR3 sequence (DNA): TGTGCCAGCAGTTTACTTTCGGAAGGGGCCTCTAACTATGGCTACACCTTC. V and J are TRBV25-1 and TRBJ1-2; D is possibly TRBD1 (5 bases). The CDR3 runs to 17 residues. Per the germline V gene, CDR1 is MGHDK and CDR2 is SYGVNS. Deletions cut 5 bases from V and 0 bases from J, with 19 bases between.